This TCR beta chain was identified in a study of T cells in Graves' hyperthyroidism and ophthalmopathy. Ophthalmopathy patients all had a Clinical Activity Score of at least 3, a NOSPECS grade of at least 4 and disease under 3 months old. The investigators amplified TCR beta CDR3 regions from RNA transcripts. The HTBI set primed first-round TCR CDR3 RT-PCR. TCRdb called the multiplex PCR reads again in MiXCR, with one record for every CDR3 protein. The repertoire has over 450,000 distinct CDR3 sequences, about a sixth of them found once; the top ten carry 15% to 20%. Sequenced material: blood. The sequence was collected from a woman aged 18-35 years with Graves' ophthalmopathy.

The DNA of the CDR3 is TGCAGCGTCCCAGGACAGGGGGCGAATGGCTACACCTTC. Amino acid sequence: CSVPGQGANGYTF. The chain employs TRBV29-1 and TRBJ1-2; 11 bases agree with TRBD1. Germline CDR1 is SQVTM and CDR2 is ANQGSEA. V dropped 6 bases and J dropped 6; count of bases not matched to a gene: 6. This CDR3 spans 13 amino acids.